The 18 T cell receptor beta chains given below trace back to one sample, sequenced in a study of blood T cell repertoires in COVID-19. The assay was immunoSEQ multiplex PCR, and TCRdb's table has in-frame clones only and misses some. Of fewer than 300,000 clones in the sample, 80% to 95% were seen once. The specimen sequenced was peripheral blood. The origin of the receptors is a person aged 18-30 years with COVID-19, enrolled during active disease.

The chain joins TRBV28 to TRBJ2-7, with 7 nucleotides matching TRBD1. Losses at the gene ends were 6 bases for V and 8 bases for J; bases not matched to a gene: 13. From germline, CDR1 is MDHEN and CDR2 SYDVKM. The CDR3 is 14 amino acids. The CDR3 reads CASSTGTEGKKQYF. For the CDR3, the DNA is TGTGCCAGCAGCACCGGGACAGAGGGGAAAAAGCAGTACTTC.

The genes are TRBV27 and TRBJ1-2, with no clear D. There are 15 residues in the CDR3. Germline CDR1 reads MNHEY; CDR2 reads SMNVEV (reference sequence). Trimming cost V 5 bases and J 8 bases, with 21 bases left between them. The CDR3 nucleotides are TGTGCCAGCAGTCCCCGGCCGGGAACCACAAAAGGCTACACCTTC. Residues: CASSPRPGTTKGYTF.

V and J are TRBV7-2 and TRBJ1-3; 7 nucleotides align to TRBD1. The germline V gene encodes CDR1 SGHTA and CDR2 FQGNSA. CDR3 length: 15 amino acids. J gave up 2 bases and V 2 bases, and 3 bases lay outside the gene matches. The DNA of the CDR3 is TGTGCCAGCAGCTTAACGACAGGGACTGGAAACACCATATATTTT. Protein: CASSLTTGTGNTIYF.

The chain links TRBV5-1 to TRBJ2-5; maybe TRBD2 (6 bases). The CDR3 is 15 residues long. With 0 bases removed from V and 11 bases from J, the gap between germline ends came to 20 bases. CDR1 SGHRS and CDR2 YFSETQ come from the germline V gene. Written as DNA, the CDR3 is TGCGCCAGCAGCTTGGATGAAGGGGAGGCCGCCCTACAGTACTTC. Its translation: CASSLDEGEAALQYF.

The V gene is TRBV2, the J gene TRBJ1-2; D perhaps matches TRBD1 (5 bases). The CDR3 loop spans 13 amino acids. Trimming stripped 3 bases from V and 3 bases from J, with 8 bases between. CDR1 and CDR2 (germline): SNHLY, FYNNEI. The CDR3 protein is CASSEGQDYGYTF. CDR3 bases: TGTGCCAGCAGTGAGGGGCAAGACTATGGCTACACCTTC.

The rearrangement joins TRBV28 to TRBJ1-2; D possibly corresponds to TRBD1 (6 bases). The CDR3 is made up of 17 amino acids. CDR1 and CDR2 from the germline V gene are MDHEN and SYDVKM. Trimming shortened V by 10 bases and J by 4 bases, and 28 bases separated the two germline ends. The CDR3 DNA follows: TGTGCCAACACAGCAGGGGTCGTCCCACTTTCGGGCTATGGCTACACCTTC. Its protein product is CANTAGVVPLSGYGYTF.

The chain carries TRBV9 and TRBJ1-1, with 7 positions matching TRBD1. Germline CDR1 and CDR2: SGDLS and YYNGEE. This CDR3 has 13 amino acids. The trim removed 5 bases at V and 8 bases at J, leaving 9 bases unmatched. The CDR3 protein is CASSDTLQGEAFF. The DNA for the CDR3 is TGTGCCAGCAGTGATACCCTACAGGGGGAAGCTTTCTTT.

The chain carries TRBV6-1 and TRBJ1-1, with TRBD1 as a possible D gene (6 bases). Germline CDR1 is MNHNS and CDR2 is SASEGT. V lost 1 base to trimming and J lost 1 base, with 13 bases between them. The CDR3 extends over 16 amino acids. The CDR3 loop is CASSEEGGMKNTEAFF. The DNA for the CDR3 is TGTGCCAGCAGTGAAGAGGGGGGGATGAAGAACACTGAAGCTTTCTTT.

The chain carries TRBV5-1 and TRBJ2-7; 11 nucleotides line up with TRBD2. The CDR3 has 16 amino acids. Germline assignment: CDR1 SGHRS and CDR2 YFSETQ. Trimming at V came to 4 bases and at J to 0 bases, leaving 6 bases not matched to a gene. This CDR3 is CASSKTGLAVSYEQYF. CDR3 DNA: TGCGCCAGCAGCAAGACGGGACTAGCGGTCTCCTACGAGCAGTACTTC.

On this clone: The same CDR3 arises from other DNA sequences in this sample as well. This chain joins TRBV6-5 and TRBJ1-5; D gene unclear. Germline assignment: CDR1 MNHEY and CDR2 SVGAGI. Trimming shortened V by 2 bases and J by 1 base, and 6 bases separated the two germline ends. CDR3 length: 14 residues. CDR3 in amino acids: CASSYGESNQPQHF. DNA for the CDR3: TGTGCCAGCAGTTACGGGGAGAGCAATCAGCCCCAGCATTTT.

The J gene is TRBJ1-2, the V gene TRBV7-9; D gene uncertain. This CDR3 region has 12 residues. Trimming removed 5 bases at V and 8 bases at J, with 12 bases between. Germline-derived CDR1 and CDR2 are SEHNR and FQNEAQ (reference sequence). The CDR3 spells CASSKETRGYTF. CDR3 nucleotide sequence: TGTGCCAGCAGCAAAGAGACAAGAGGCTACACCTTC.

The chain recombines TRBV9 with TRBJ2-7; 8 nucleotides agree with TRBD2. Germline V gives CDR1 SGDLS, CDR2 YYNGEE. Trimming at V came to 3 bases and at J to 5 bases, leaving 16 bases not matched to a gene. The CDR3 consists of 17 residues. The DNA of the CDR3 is TGTGCCAGCAGCGGGCGCGGATACGGAGCGGGAGTAAACGAGCAGTACTTC. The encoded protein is CASSGRGYGAGVNEQYF.

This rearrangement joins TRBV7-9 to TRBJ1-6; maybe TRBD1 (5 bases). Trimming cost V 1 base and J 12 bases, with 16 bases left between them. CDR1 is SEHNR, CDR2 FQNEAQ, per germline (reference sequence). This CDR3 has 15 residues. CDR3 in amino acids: CASSLVGGEEIPLHF. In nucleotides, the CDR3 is TGTGCCAGCAGCTTAGTTGGGGGGGAAGAGATACCCCTCCACTTT.

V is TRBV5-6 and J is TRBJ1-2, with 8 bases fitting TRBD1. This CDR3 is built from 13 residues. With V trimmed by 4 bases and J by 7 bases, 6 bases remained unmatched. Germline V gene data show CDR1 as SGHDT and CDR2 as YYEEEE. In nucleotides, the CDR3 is TGTGCCAGCAGCACGGGCAGGGGGCCTGGCTACACCTTC. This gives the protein CASSTGRGPGYTF.

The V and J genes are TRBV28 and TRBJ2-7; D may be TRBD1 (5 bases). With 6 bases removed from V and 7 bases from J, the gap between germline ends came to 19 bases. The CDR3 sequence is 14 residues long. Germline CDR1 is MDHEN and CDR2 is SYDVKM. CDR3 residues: CASSSPAGRREQYF. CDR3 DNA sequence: TGTGCCAGCAGCTCCCCCGCAGGGCGTCGGGAGCAGTACTTC.

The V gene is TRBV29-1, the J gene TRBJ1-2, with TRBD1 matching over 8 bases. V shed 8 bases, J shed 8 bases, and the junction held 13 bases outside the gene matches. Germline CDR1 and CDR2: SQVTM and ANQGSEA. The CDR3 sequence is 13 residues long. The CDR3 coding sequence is TGCAGCCCCCGGGGACAGGAGAGACGGGGCTACACCTTC. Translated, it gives CSPRGQERRGYTF.

The CDR3 loop reads CASSSRTSADTQYF. DNA for the CDR3: TGTGCCAGCAGCTCAAGGACTAGTGCAGATACGCAGTATTTT. The rearrangement uses TRBV5-4 and TRBJ2-3, with 7 bases lining up with TRBD2. CDR1 and CDR2 from the germline V gene are SGHNT and YYREEE (reference sequence). Germline trimming cut 3 bases from V and 4 bases from J; bases unmatched to any gene: 5. This CDR3 is built from 14 residues.

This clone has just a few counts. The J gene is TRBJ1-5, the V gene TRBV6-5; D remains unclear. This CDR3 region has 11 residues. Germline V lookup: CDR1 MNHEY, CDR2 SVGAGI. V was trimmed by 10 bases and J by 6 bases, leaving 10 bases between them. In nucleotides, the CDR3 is TGTGCCACCGGTACTCGTCAGCCCCAGCATTTT. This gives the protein CATGTRQPQHF.